This entry lists 28 T cell receptor beta chains sequenced from one sample in a study of blood T cell repertoires in COVID-19. The data were produced by immunoSEQ multiplex PCR, yet TCRdb's version contains in-frame clones alone and is incomplete. The profile shows approximately 170,000 clones, roughly 80% of them singletons. Sequenced sample: peripheral blood. The origin of the receptors is a woman in her 50s with acute or convalescent COVID-19.

V and J are TRBV5-4 and TRBJ2-5; 7 nucleotides align to TRBD2. Germline CDR1 and CDR2: SGHNT and YYREEE (reference sequence). Trimming removed 0 bases from V and 5 bases from J; junction bases left unmatched: 4. This CDR3 region has 14 residues. The CDR3 reads CASSLVTSAETQYF. CDR3 nucleotide sequence: TGTGCCAGCAGCTTGGTTACTAGCGCGGAGACCCAGTACTTC. Full variable domain (outside the CDR3, taken from reference TRBV5-4 and TRBJ2-5): ETGVTQSPTHLIKTRGQQVTLRCSSQSGHNTVSWYQQALGQGPQFIFQYYREEENGRGNFPPRFSGLQFPNYSSELNVNALELDDSALYLCASSLVTSAETQYFGPGTRLLVL.

The rearrangement uses TRBV3-1 (or the pseudogene TRBV3-2) and TRBJ1-5; 8 bases agree with TRBD1. CDR3 length: 15 residues. With V trimmed by 4 bases and J by 3 bases, 5 bases remained unmatched. Germline V gene lookup returns CDR1 LGHDT and CDR2 YNNKEL (reference sequence). The chain's CDR3 is CASSPTGDPNQPQHF. CDR3 coding DNA: TGTGCCAGCAGCCCGACAGGGGACCCCAATCAGCCCCAGCATTTT.

V and J are TRBV27 and TRBJ2-7; TRBD1 agrees at 7 bases. The CDR3 length is 14 residues. Germline CDR1 is MNHEY and CDR2 is SMNVEV (reference sequence). After removal of 6 bases from V and 3 bases from J, the junction contained 8 bases not matched to a gene. Here the CDR3 DNA reads TGTGCCAGCAGCCTCAGGGGGTGGAGCTACGAGCAGTACTTC. Encoded protein: CASSLRGWSYEQYF.

The V gene is TRBV6-2 or TRBV6-3, the J gene TRBJ2-3; no clear D. Looked up from germline, CDR1 is MNHEY and CDR2 is SVGEGT. Trimming took off 4 bases at V and 5 bases at J, with 16 bases between the two ends. The CDR3 length is 15 residues. CDR3 region: CASSLLVQPRDTQYF. The CDR3 bases are TGTGCCAGCAGTTTATTGGTACAACCTAGAGATACGCAGTATTTT.

The V gene is TRBV9, the J gene TRBJ2-7; 9 nucleotides line up with TRBD1. The trim removed 4 bases at V and 3 bases at J, leaving 8 bases unmatched. CDR1 and CDR2 from the germline V gene are SGDLS and YYNGEE. CDR3 length: 15 amino acids. As DNA, the CDR3 is TGTGCCAGCAGCCCCCGACAGGGGGAAAGCTACGAGCAGTACTTC. Translation gives CASSPRQGESYEQYF.

CDR3 in DNA: TGTGCCAGTAGTAACGGACAGCCTCCCCACGAGCAGTACTTC. Residues: CASSNGQPPHEQYF. The chain joins TRBV19 to TRBJ2-7, with D perhaps TRBD1 (6 bases). Germline CDR1 reads LNHDA; CDR2 reads SQIVND (reference sequence). V was cut by 4 bases and J by 5 bases, with 15 bases left in between. This CDR3 contains 14 residues. The full variable domain, its missing parts supplied by reference TRBV19 and TRBJ2-7, is DGGITQSPKYLFRKEGQNVTLSCEQNLNHDAMYWYRQDPGQGLRLIYYSQIVNDFQKGDIAEGYSVSREKKESFPLTVTSAQKNPTAFYLCASSNGQPPHEQYFGPGTRLTVT.

The chain employs TRBV5-1 and TRBJ2-3; 8 nucleotides align to TRBD2. CDR1 and CDR2 (germline): SGHRS, YFSETQ. After removal of 4 bases from V and 2 bases from J, the junction contained 3 bases not matched to a gene. The CDR3 is 14 amino acids. The CDR3 sequence: CASSPRGDTDTQYF. CDR3 in DNA: TGCGCCAGCAGCCCGCGGGGGGACACAGATACGCAGTATTTT.

The rearrangement links TRBV28 to TRBJ1-3, with 8 bases lining up with TRBD1. Germline CDR1 reads MDHEN; CDR2 reads SYDVKM. The length of the CDR3 is 14 residues. Trimming at V came to 4 bases and at J to 8 bases, leaving 7 bases not matched to a gene. In DNA form, the CDR3 reads TGTGCCAGCAGTTCCCTGGACAGGGTGGACACCATATATTTT. Residues: CASSSLDRVDTIYF.

The rearrangement uses TRBV30 and TRBJ1-5, with D tentatively TRBD1 (5 bases). The germline CDR1 and CDR2 sequences are GTSNPN and SVGIG (reference sequence). This CDR3 has 14 residues. The ends were cut back, 0 bases at V and 2 bases at J, with 8 bases in the middle. CDR3 region: CAWSVGGGNQPQHF. CDR3 DNA sequence: TGTGCCTGGAGTGTGGGGGGGGGCAATCAGCCCCAGCATTTT.

This clone was observed once. The chain has TRBV5-1 and TRBJ2-7; 10 bases are shared with TRBD2. Germline values: CDR1 SGHRS, CDR2 YFSETQ. CDR3 length: 15 residues. J was trimmed by 4 bases and V by 1 base; bases with no gene match: 5. The CDR3 nucleotides are TGCGCCAGCAGCTTGACTAGCGGGGAATGGTACGAGCAGTACTTC. As protein: CASSLTSGEWYEQYF. The full variable domain, in which reference TRBV5-1 and TRBJ2-7 provide the parts outside the CDR3, is KAGVTQTPRYLIKTRGQQVTLSCSPISGHRSVSWYQQTPGQGLQFLFEYFSETQRNKGNFPGRFSGRQFSNSRSEMNVSTLELGDSALYLCASSLTSGEWYEQYFGPGTRLTVT.

The chain carries TRBV6-5 and TRBJ2-7; weak D call: TRBD1 (6 bases). Trimming cost V 6 bases and J 5 bases, with 14 bases left between them. Germline CDR1 is MNHEY and CDR2 is SVGAGI. The CDR3 is 13 residues long. This CDR3 reads CASRARGEDEQYF. CDR3 nucleotides: TGTGCCAGCAGAGCCAGGGGCGAAGACGAGCAGTACTTC.

This chain joins TRBV5-1 and TRBJ1-1, with D unclear. Between the trimmed V and J ends, which lost 2 bases and 1 base, there was a span of 12 bases. Germline lookup yields CDR1 SGHRS and CDR2 YFSETQ. There are 15 residues in the CDR3. The CDR3 DNA follows: TGCGCCAGCAGCTTCCAGAACTATGGGAACACTGAAGCTTTCTTT. The encoded protein is CASSFQNYGNTEAFF.

V is TRBV5-6 and J is TRBJ2-2; 8 nucleotides match TRBD1. CDR3 length: 14 residues. The ends lost 3 bases at V and 5 bases at J; junction bases unmatched: 3. Germline V lookup: CDR1 SGHDT, CDR2 YYEEEE. The CDR3, as DNA: TGTGCCAGCAGCTCTAACAGGGGGACCGGGGAGCTGTTTTTT. Its protein product is CASSSNRGTGELFF.

On this clone itself: A read error may be the cause here, since a much bigger clone is one base away. The V gene is TRBV7-9, the J gene TRBJ1-5, with 7 bases that match TRBD1. CDR3 size: 15 residues. Germline CDR1 and CDR2: SEHNR and FQNEAQ (reference sequence). After removal of 3 bases from V and 0 bases from J, the junction contained 2 bases not matched to a gene. This chain's CDR3 is CASSLTGISNQPQHF. CDR3 in DNA: TGTGCCAGCAGCTTGACAGGGATTAGCAATCAGCCCCAGCATTTT.

This sequence joins TRBV5-4 and TRBJ1-6; unclear D gene. CDR3 length equals 14 residues. Germline V CDR1 and CDR2: SGHNT, YYREEE (reference sequence). Trimming stripped 0 bases from V and 7 bases from J, with 8 bases between. CDR3 residues: CASSLDMWNSPLHF. DNA for the CDR3: TGTGCCAGCAGCTTGGACATGTGGAATTCACCCCTCCACTTT.

J is TRBJ2-7 and V is TRBV5-1, with D possibly TRBD2 on 5 matching bases. CDR1 is SGHRS and CDR2 is YFSETQ in the germline V gene. CDR3 length: 15 residues. The V end lost 3 bases, the J end lost 5 bases, and 18 bases lay between the germline ends. The CDR3 DNA reads as TGCGCCAGCAGCTCCGGGGTGAGGGTTGTAAACGAGCAGTACTTC. This sequence encodes CASSSGVRVVNEQYF.

This clone was detected only a few times. This chain links TRBV6-5 with TRBJ2-7; D is perhaps TRBD1 (5 bases). Germline assignment: CDR1 MNHEY and CDR2 SVGAGI. The V gene lost 6 bases and the J gene lost 6 bases, with 12 bases spanning the gap. CDR3 length: 12 amino acids. CDR3: CASRGGAREQYF. CDR3 DNA: TGTGCCAGCAGGGGTGGGGCTCGCGAGCAGTACTTC.

The J gene is TRBJ1-6, the V gene TRBV10-2; the match to TRBD1 covers 9 bases. Trimming cost V 6 bases and J 5 bases; bases outside gene matches: 5. CDR3 size: 15 residues. Germline loops: CDR1 WSHSY, CDR2 SAAADI. CDR3 amino acids: CASSGTGNNNSPLHF. DNA for the CDR3: TGCGCCAGCAGCGGGACAGGGAATAATAATTCACCCCTCCACTTT.

This rearrangement joins TRBV19 to TRBJ2-7, with 8 bases lining up with TRBD2. This CDR3 is built from 13 residues. V shed 8 bases, J shed 0 bases, and the junction held 3 bases outside the gene matches. Germline lookup yields CDR1 LNHDA and CDR2 SQIVND (reference sequence). The CDR3 is CASRTSISYEQYF. The CDR3 nucleotides read TGTGCCAGTCGGACTAGCATCTCCTACGAGCAGTACTTC.

The CDR3 sequence is CASSPTTGARNSPLHF. DNA for the CDR3: TGTGCCAGCAGCCCGACGACAGGGGCACGGAATTCACCCCTCCACTTT. The J gene is TRBJ1-6, the V gene TRBV5-4; 8 bases are a match to TRBD1. The CDR3 has 16 residues. V lost 4 bases and J lost 7; bases outside the gene matches: 10. CDR1 is SGHNT and CDR2 is YYREEE in the germline V gene (reference sequence).

This clone was seen more than once but under ten times. This chain uses TRBV12-5 with TRBJ1-6, with 8 bases identical to TRBD1. The J segment lost 8 bases and the V segment lost 5 bases, leaving 14 bases of the junction unmatched. This CDR3 is 17 amino acids long. Germline values: CDR1 LGHNT, CDR2 FRNRAP. CDR3 nucleotides: TGTGCTAGTGGTCAGGGATTAGACAGGGGCGGGCATTCACCCCTCCACTTT. Translating gives CASGQGLDRGGHSPLHF.

The V gene is TRBV30, the J gene TRBJ2-7; D is possibly TRBD2 (7 bases). CDR3 length: 19 residues. Germline assignment: CDR1 GTSNPN and CDR2 SVGIG (reference sequence). V was shortened by 1 base and J by 3 bases, with 28 bases between the two germline ends. The CDR3, as DNA: TGTGCCTGGAGTGCCCACAGGGAGGGTACGGCGATGAGGTACTACGAGCAGTACTTC. Amino acids: CAWSAHREGTAMRYYEQYF.

This clone was seen once. This chain joins TRBV7-8 and TRBJ2-2, with 7 bases lining up with TRBD1. V trimming: 1 base; J trimming: 4 bases; junction bases outside the gene matches: 6. This CDR3 comprises 16 residues. In germline, CDR1 is SGHVS, CDR2 FQNEAQ. The CDR3 DNA follows: TGTGCCAGCAGCTTAGGGGGACAGCCGATCACCGGGGAGCTGTTTTTT. It encodes CASSLGGQPITGELFF.

J is TRBJ2-2 and V is TRBV3-1 (or the pseudogene TRBV3-2), with D possibly TRBD2 on 6 matching bases. Germline V gene lookup returns CDR1 LGHDT and CDR2 YNNKEL (reference sequence). V lost 4 bases, J lost 0 bases, and 9 bases lay in between. The length of the CDR3 is 15 residues. In DNA form, the CDR3 reads TGTGCCAGCAGCCTGAGGACTACGAACACCGGGGAGCTGTTTTTT. It yields the protein CASSLRTTNTGELFF.

V and J are TRBV6-5 and TRBJ1-1, with D uncertain. The CDR3 has 11 residues. Trimming cost V 7 bases and J 5 bases, with 8 bases left between them. Per the germline V gene, CDR1 is MNHEY and CDR2 is SVGAGI. The chain's CDR3 is CASTQWTEAFF. The CDR3 DNA reads as TGTGCCAGCACCCAGTGGACTGAAGCTTTCTTT.

V is TRBV24-1 and J is TRBJ1-2; a possible D gene is TRBD1 (5 bases). The CDR3 is made up of 12 amino acids. The V end lost 9 bases, the J end lost 4 bases, and 11 bases lay between the germline ends. CDR1 and CDR2 (germline): KGHDR, SFDVKD. CDR3 residues: CATGDSAYGYTF. CDR3 nucleotide sequence: TGTGCCACCGGAGACAGCGCCTATGGCTACACCTTC.

This chain connects TRBV10-2 to TRBJ1-3; a possible D gene is TRBD1 (5 bases). Germline lookup yields CDR1 WSHSY and CDR2 SAAADI. With 10 bases removed from V and 0 bases from J, the gap between germline ends came to 16 bases. The CDR3 is made up of 15 amino acids. The CDR3 region has the DNA TGCGCCACCATGCAGGGTTCCTCCTCTGGAAACACCATATATTTT. Translating it yields CATMQGSSSGNTIYF.

The rearrangement joins TRBV28 to TRBJ1-5; 8 bases map to TRBD1. Germline V gives CDR1 MDHEN, CDR2 SYDVKM. The CDR3 covers 18 residues. Trimming at V came to 5 bases and at J to 0 bases, leaving 12 bases not matched to a gene. The DNA for the CDR3 is TGTGCCAGCAGTCTGGGACAGGCGAACCTATATAGCAATCAGCCCCAGCATTTT. Translated: CASSLGQANLYSNQPQHF.